This TCR beta chain was sequenced in a study of OX40 agonist ivuxolimab in advanced cancers. About the full investigation: Ivuxolimab was an agonistic, fully human IgG2 monoclonal antibody directed against OX40 (CD134), a costimulatory receptor. Partial responses occurred in three dose-escalation patients: two with cutaneous melanoma and one with hepatocellular carcinoma. A male proportion of 70% to 90% and a mean age of 60 years, ranging from about 23 to 90, were recorded for the dose-escalation cohort. Intravenous ivuxolimab was administered to patients every 2 weeks at six dose levels: 0.01, 0.1, 0.3, 1.5, 3 and 10 mg/kg. Peripheral TCRbeta sequencing was intended to test whether TCR sequence diversity was altered and clonal T-cell expansion was caused by ivuxolimab. Patients were allowed to have had prior anti-PD-1, anti-PD-L1 or anti-CTLA-4 therapy, and less than 45% of the dose-escalation patients had previously received checkpoint inhibitors. The paper describes the monotherapy dose-escalation part (N ≈ 52 patients) of the phase I trial of ivuxolimab. Of the 50 to 55 dose-escalation patients, hepatocellular carcinoma was present in 19, melanoma in approximately 15, renal cell carcinoma in 9 and head and neck cancer in 9. Study-wide findings and limitations: In partial responders in the 0.1-3.0 mg/kg groups, normalized peripheral clonal expansion was found to be among the lowest, especially among CD8+ T cells. Low levels of normalized T-cell clonal expansion were also shown by some nonresponding patients. The antigen specificity of the clonally expanded peripheral T cells was not determined. After ivuxolimab, expanded clones were on average more numerous among CD8+ T cells than among CD4+ T cells. At doses of 0.1 to 3.0 mg/kg, clonal expansion of both CD4+ and CD8+ blood T cells was observed from baseline to week 6.

Patients with autoimmune disease history or receiving systemic immunosuppression were excluded from the trial. Peripheral blood for TCR sequencing was collected from all dose cohorts at baseline, on cycle 4 day 1, and on cycle 7 day 1. The samples were taken from a phase I, first-in-human, multicenter, open-label dose-escalation trial of ivuxolimab. Adults with locally advanced or metastatic melanoma, renal cell carcinoma, hepatocellular carcinoma or head and neck squamous cell carcinoma were enrolled in the trial. Before TCR sequencing, CD4+ T cells and CD8+ T cells from peripheral blood were sorted into separate populations. To sequence the TCRbeta CDR3 region, genomic DNA was isolated from the sorted cells. The immunoSEQ Assay was used for sequencing of TCRbeta CDR3 regions. Drawn from immuneACCESS, this table holds only the in-frame rearrangements with V and J called that TCRdb kept. Clones are partly lost; checked studies trace under half to an unresolved V gene and leave the rest unexplained. The sample table records approximately 28,000 clones; 80% to 85% of these occur just once. The top ten clones comprise over 15% of the sample.

This clone was seen a few times. Its antigen is currently not known. Base quality data are lacking; no much larger clone is found one base away. V gives up 3 bases and J gives up 0 bases, and the segment between their germline ends measures 8 bases. The CDR3 spans 14 residues, from the cysteine through the phenylalanine. Here the CDR3 DNA is all that survives: 42 bases in frame from base 1. CDR1 SEHNR and CDR2 FQNEAQ were looked up in the germline V gene (reference sequence). The receptor chain draws on TRBV7-9 and TRBJ1-1; a tentative D match to TRBD1 spans 5 bases. This TCR was sampled from an adult with an advanced solid tumor such as melanoma, head and neck, liver or kidney cancer. Specimen: CD4+ or CD8+ T cells sorted from blood, collected in a trial of the OX40 agonist ivuxolimab. The CDR3 here reads CASSFGGVNTEAFF. The DNA is as follows: TGTGCCAGCAGCTTTGGGGGTGTGAACACTGAAGCTTTCTTT.